The TCR beta chain described here comes from a study of T-cell memory formation after mild COVID-19. On this clonotype: The antigen remains unidentified.

Constant-segment-primed 5'RACE gave TCR alpha and TCR beta cDNA libraries with sample barcodes and UMIs. TCRdb called the 5' RACE reads again in MiXCR, with one record for every CDR3 protein. The table lists roughly 350,000 distinct CDR3 sequences, over 25% of them singletons. CDR1 and CDR2 (germline): SEHNR, FQNEAQ (reference sequence). J gave up 6 bases and V 2 bases, and 6 bases lay outside the gene matches. The CDR3 consists of 15 residues. Study-wide findings and caveats: Shrinking CD4+ clones resided mostly in CM and EM, and CD8+ ones in EMRA.

The V gene is TRBV7-9, the J gene TRBJ2-3; 9 bases are a match to TRBD2. Sequenced sample: PBMCs or a T cell subset sorted from them (not recorded which). The TCR sequence derives from an adult woman who had mild COVID-19 (a few samples of this study predate the infection). Cell type and time point are not known. CDR3 in amino acids: CASSLFGLAGDTQYF. The CDR3 DNA reads TGTGCCAGCAGCTTATTCGGGCTAGCGGGGGATACGCAGTATTTT. The full variable domain, with the rest looked up from reference TRBV7-9 and TRBJ2-3, is DTGVSQNPRHKITKRGQNVTFRCDPISEHNRLYWYRQTLGQGPEFLTYFQNEAQLEKSRLLSDRFSAERPKGSFSTLEIQRTEQGDSAMYLCASSLFGLAGDTQYFGPGTRLTVL.